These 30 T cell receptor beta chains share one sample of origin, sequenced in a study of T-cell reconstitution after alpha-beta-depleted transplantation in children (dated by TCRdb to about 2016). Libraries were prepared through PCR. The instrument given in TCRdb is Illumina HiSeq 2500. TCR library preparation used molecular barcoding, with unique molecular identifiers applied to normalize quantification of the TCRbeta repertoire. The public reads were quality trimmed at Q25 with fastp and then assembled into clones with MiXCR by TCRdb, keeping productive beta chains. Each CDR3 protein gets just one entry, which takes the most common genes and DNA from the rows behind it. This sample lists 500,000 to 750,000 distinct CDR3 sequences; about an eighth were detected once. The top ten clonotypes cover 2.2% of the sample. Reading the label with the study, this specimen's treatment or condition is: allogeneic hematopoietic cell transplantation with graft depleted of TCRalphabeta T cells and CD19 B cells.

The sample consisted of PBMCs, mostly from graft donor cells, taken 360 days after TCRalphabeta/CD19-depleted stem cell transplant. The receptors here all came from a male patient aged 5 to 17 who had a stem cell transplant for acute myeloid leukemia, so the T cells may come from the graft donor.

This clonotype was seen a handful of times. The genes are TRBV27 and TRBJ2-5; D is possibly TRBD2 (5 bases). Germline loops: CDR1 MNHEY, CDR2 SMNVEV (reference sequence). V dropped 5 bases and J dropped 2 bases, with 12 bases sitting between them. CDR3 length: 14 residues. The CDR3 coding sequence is TGTGCCAGCAGTCCCGGACTCATTCAAGAGACCCAGTACTTC. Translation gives CASSPGLIQETQYF.

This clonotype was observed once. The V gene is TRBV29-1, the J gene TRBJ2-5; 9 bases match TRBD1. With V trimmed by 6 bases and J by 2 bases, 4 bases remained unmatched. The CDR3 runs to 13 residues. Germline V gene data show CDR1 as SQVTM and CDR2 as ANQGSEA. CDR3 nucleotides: TGCAGCGTCTCCGGGACAGGGCAAGAGACCCAGTACTTC. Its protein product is CSVSGTGQETQYF.

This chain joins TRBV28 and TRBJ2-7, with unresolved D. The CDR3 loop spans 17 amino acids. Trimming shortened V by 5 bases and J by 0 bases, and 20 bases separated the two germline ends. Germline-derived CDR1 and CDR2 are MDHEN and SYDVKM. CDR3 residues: CASSPRSTGLGSYEQYF. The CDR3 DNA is TGTGCCAGCAGTCCACGATCGACTGGCTTGGGCTCCTACGAGCAGTACTTC.

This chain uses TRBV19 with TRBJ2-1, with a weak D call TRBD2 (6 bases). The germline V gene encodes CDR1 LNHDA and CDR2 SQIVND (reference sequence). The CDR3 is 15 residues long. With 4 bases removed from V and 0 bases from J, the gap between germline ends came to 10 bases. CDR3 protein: CASSRWRDSYNEQFF. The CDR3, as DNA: TGTGCCAGTAGTAGGTGGAGGGACTCCTACAATGAGCAGTTCTTC.

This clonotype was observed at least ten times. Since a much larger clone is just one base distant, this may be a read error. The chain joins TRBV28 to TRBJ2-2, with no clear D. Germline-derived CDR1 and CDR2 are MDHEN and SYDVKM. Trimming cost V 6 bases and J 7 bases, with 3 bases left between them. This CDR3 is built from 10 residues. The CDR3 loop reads CASRGGELFF. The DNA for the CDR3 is TGTGCCAGCAGGGGCGGGGAGCTGTTTTTT.

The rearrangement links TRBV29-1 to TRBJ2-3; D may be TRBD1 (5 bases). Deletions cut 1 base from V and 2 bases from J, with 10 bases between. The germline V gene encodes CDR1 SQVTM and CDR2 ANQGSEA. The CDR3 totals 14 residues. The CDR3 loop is CSVEGQLITDTQYF. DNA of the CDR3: TGCAGCGTTGAAGGACAGTTGATCACAGATACGCAGTATTTT.

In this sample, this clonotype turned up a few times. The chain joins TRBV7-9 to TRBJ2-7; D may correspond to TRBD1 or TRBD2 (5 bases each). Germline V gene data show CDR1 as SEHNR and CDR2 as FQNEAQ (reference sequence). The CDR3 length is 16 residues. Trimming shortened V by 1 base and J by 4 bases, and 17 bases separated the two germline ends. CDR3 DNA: TGTGCCAGCAGCTTAGGGGCCTCTGAGGGGTCTTACGAGCAGTACTTC. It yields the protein CASSLGASEGSYEQYF.

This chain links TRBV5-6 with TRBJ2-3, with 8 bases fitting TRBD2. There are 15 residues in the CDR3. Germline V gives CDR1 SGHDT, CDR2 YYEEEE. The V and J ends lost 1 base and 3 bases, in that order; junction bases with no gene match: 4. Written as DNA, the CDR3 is TGTGCCAGCAGCTTGTCGGGAGGGCCGACAGATACGCAGTATTTT. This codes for CASSLSGGPTDTQYF.

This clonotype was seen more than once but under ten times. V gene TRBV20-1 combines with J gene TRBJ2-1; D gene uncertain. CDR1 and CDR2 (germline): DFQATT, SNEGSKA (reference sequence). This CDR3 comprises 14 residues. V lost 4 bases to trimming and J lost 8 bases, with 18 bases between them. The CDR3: CSAKAGMGKDEQFF. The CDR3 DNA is TGCAGTGCTAAGGCTGGGATGGGTAAGGATGAGCAGTTCTTC.

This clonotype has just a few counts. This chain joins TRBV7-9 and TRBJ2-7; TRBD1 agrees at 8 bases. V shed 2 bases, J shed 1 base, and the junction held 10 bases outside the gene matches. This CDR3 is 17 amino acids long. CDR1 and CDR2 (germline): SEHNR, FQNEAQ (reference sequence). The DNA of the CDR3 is TGTGCCAGCAGCTTACGGCAGGGGGCGAGTGAGTCCTACGAGCAGTACTTC. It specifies CASSLRQGASESYEQYF.

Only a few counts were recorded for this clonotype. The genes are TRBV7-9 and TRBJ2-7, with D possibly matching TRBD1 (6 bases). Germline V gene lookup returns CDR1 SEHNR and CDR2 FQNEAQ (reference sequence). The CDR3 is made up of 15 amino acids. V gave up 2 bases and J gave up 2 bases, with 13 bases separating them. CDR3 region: CASSLHGDTTYEQYF. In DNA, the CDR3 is TGTGCCAGCAGCTTACATGGGGACACGACCTACGAGCAGTACTTC.

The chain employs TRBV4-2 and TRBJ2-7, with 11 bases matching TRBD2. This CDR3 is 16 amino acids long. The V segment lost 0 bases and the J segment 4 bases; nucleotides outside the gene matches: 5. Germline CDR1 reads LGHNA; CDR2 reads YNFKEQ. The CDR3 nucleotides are TGTGCCAGCAGCCAAGAGAGTAGCGGGAGGGCTTACGAGCAGTACTTC. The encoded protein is CASSQESSGRAYEQYF.

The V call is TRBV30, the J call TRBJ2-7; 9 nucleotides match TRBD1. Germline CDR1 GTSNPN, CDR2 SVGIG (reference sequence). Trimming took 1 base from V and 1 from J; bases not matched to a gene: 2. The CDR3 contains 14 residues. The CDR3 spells CAWSADRGSYEQYF. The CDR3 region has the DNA TGTGCCTGGAGTGCGGACAGGGGATCCTACGAGCAGTACTTC.

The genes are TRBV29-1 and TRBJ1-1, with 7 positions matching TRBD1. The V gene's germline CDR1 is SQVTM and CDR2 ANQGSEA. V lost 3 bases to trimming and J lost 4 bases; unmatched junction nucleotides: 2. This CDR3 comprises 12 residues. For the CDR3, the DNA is TGCAGCGTTGACAGGGGGGGCACTGAAGCTTTCTTT. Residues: CSVDRGGTEAFF.

In DNA, the CDR3 is TGTGCCAGCAGGGCAGGTGGCGGTCCGAGCGGGAAGGACTACAATGAGCAGTTCTTC. Translating gives CASRAGGGPSGKDYNEQFF. V and J are TRBV28 and TRBJ2-1; 7 nucleotides line up with TRBD2. The V and J ends lost 6 bases and 3 bases, in that order; junction bases with no gene match: 20. CDR3 size: 19 residues. Per germline, CDR1 MDHEN and CDR2 SYDVKM.

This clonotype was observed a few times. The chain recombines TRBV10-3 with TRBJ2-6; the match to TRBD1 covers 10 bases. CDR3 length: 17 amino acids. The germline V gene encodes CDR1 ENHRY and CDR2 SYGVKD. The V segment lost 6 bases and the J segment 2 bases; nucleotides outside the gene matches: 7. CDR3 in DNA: TGTGCCATCAGGGGGAAGACAGGGGGCGCTGGGGCCAACGTCCTGACTTTC. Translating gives CAIRGKTGGAGANVLTF.

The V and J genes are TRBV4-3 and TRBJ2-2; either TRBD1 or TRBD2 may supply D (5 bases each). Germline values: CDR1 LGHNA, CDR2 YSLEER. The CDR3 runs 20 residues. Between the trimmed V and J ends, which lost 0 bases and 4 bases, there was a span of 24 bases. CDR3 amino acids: CASSQDRDSKGPWPTGELFF. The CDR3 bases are TGCGCCAGCAGCCAAGATCGGGATAGTAAGGGGCCGTGGCCCACCGGGGAGCTGTTTTTT.

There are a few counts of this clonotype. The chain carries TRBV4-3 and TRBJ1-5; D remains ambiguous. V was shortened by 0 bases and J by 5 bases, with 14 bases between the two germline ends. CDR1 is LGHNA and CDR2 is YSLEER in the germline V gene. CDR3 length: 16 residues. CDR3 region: CASSQDLGRPDQPQHF. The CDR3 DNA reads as TGCGCCAGCAGCCAAGATCTGGGAAGGCCTGATCAGCCCCAGCATTTT.

The CDR3 sequence: CASSDPGPINEQFF. CDR3 nucleotides: TGTGCCAGCTCAGATCCGGGACCCATCAATGAGCAGTTCTTC. This chain uses TRBV18 with TRBJ2-1; TRBD1 or TRBD2 may be the D gene (5 bases each). The CDR3 runs to 14 residues. V lost 5 bases to trimming and J lost 6 bases, with 14 bases between them. Germline-derived CDR1 and CDR2 are KGHSH and LQKENI.

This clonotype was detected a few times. This chain's CDR3 is CAWTDQILTGELFF. CDR3 DNA sequence: TGTGCCTGGACGGACCAAATCCTCACCGGGGAGCTGTTTTTT. The rearrangement uses TRBV30 and TRBJ2-2; no definite D call. CDR3 length: 14 residues. CDR1 is GTSNPN, CDR2 SVGIG, per germline (reference sequence). Trimming cost V 4 bases and J 4 bases, with 13 bases left between them.

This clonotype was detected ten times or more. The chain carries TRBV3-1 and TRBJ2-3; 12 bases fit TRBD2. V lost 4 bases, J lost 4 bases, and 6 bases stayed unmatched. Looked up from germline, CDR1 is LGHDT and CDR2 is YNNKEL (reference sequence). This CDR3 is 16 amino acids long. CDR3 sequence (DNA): TGTGCCAGCAGCCTCCTAGCGGGAGGGCGTGCAGATACGCAGTATTTT. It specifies CASSLLAGGRADTQYF.

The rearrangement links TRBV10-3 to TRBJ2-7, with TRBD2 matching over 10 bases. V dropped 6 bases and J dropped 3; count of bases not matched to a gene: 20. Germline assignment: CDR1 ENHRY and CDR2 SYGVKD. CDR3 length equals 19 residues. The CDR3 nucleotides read TGTGCCATCAGGGGTGCAGACAGGAAAAAGCGGGAGGGCCGCTACGAGCAGTACTTC. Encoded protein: CAIRGADRKKREGRYEQYF.

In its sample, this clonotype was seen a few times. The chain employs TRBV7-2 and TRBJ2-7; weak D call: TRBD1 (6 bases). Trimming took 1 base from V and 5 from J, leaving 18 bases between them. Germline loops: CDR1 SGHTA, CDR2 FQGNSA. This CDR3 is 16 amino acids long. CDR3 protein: CASSLGSRGNGDEQYF. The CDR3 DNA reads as TGTGCCAGCAGCTTAGGGTCTAGGGGGAATGGGGACGAGCAGTACTTC.

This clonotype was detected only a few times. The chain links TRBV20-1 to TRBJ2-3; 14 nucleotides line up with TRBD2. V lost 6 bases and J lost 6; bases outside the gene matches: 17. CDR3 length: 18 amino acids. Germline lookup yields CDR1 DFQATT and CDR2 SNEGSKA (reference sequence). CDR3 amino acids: CSALDSLGTSGSSDTQYF. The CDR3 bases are TGCAGTGCCTTGGACAGCCTGGGGACTAGCGGGAGTAGCGATACGCAGTATTTT.

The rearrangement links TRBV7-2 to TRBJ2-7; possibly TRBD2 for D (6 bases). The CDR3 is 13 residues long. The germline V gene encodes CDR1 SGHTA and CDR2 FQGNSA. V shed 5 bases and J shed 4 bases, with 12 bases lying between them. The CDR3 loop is CASSRAGIYEQYF. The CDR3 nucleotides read TGTGCCAGCAGCCGCGCGGGGATTTACGAGCAGTACTTC. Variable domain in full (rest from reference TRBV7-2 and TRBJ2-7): GAGVSQSPSNKVTEKGKDVELRCDPISGHTALYWYRQSLGQGLEFLIYFQGNSAPDKSGLPSDRFSAERTGGSVSTLTIQRTQQEDSAVYLCASSRAGIYEQYFGPGTRLTVT.

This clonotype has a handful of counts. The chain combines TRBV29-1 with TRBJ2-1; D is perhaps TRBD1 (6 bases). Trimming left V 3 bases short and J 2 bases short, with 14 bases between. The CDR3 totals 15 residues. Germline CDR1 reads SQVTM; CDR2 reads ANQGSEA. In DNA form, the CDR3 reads TGCAGCGTTGAGCTTCAGGGGCAGGCCTACAATGAGCAGTTCTTC. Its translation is CSVELQGQAYNEQFF.

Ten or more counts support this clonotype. The CDR3 bases are TGCAGTGCTATGACTAGCGCCCCCTACGAGCAGTACTTC. This codes for CSAMTSAPYEQYF. The chain uses TRBV20-1 and TRBJ2-7, with 8 bases aligning to TRBD2. Trimming cost V 4 bases and J 2 bases; bases outside gene matches: 4. The germline V gene has CDR1 DFQATT and CDR2 SNEGSKA (reference sequence). The CDR3 has 13 amino acids.

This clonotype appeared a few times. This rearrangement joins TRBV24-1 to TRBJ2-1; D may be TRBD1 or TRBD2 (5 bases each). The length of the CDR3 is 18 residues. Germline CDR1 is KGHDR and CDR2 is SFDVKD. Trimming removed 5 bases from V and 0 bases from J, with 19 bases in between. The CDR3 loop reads CATSGGRDPPLSYNEQFF. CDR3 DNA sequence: TGTGCCACCAGTGGTGGAAGGGACCCACCCCTCTCCTACAATGAGCAGTTCTTC.

CDR3 coding DNA: TGTGCCAGCAGGGTAGCGGGAGGCTACTACAATGAGCAGTTCTTC. Its translation: CASRVAGGYYNEQFF. The chain carries TRBV6-1 and TRBJ2-1, with 10 bases matching TRBD2. Germline V gene lookup returns CDR1 MNHNS and CDR2 SASEGT. This CDR3 has 15 amino acids. The junction had 5 bases not matched to a gene; V was cut back by 6 bases and J by 3 bases.

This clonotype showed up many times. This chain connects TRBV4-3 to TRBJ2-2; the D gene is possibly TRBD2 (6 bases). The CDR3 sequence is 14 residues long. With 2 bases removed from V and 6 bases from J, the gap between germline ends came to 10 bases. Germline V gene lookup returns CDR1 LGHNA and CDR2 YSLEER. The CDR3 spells CASSQLGGSGELFF. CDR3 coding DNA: TGCGCCAGCAGCCAACTCGGGGGATCCGGGGAGCTGTTTTTT.